The sequence of this TCR beta chain was determined in a study of T cell clonality in common variable immunodeficiency. Germline V gene lookup returns CDR1 WSHSY and CDR2 SAAADI. Between the trimmed V and J ends, which lost 3 bases and 3 bases, there was a span of 6 bases. This CDR3 has 13 residues. Using immunoSEQ multiplex PCR, the repertoire was profiled, and TCRdb retains in-frame clones only, with some absent. Recorded here are roughly 30,000 clones, none singletons. This clone was counted a few times. Read sequence stops 3 residues before the CDR3 end, and the germline J gene provides the missing end.

J is TRBJ2-1 and V is TRBV10-2; D not resolved. This clonotype was sampled from a person between 18 and 75 years old in good health. Sequenced material: peripheral blood mononuclear cells. The DNA read from the CDR3 is TGCGCCAGCAGTGAAGGGCTCTACAATGAG. Its translation is CASSEGLYNE. The CDR3 as a whole reads CASSEGLYNEQFF.